This T cell receptor beta chain was retrieved from a study of blood T cell repertoires in COVID-19. Profiled with immunoSEQ multiplex PCR; TCRdb holds only in-frame clones, not every one. The repertoire has over 70,000 clones, over 70% of them found once; the top ten carry approximately 12%. CDR1 is MGHDK and CDR2 is SYGVNS in the germline V gene. The CDR3 has 13 amino acids. V gave up 4 bases and J gave up 0 bases, with 6 bases separating them. The V call is TRBV25-1, the J call TRBJ1-2; D gene unclear. Sequencing input: peripheral blood. The TCR was taken from a man older than 75 with acute or convalescent COVID-19. CDR3 residues: CASSVSANYGYTF. CDR3 in DNA: TGTGCCAGCAGTGTCTCCGCTAACTATGGCTACACCTTC.